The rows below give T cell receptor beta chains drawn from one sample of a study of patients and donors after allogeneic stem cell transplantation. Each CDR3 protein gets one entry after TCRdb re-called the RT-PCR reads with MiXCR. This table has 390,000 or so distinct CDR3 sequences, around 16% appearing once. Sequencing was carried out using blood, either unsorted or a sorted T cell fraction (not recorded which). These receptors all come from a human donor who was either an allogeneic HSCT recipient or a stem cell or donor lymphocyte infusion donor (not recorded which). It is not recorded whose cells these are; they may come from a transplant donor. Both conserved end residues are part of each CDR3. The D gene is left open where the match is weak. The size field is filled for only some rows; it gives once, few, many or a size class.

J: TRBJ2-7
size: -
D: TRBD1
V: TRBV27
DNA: TGTGCCAGTCGACAGGGTACCCCCTACGAGCAGTACTTC
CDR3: CASRQGTPYEQYF

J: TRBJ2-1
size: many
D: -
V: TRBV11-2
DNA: TGTGCCAGCAGCTTAGGGGGGGAATCCTACAATGAGCAGTTCTTC
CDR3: CASSLGGESYNEQFF

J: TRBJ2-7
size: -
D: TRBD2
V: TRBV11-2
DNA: TGTGCCAGCAGCTTACGCGGGGGGGTTGTAGGTCCAACCTACGAGCAGTACTTC
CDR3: CASSLRGGVVGPTYEQYF

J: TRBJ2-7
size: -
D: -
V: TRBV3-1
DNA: TGTGCCAGCAGCCAAGGGCGGGAAAGCTCCTACGAGCAGTACTTC
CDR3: CASSQGRESSYEQYF

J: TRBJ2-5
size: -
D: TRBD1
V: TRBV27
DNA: TGTGCCAGCAGTTTCGGCAGGGGGCGTAAAGAGACCCAGTACTTC
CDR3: CASSFGRGRKETQYF

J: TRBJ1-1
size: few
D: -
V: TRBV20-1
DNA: TGCAGTGCTAGAGATGGGGAGAACACTGAAGCTTTCTTT
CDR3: CSARDGENTEAFF

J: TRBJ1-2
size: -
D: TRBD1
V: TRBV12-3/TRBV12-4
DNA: TGTGCCAGCAGTTCGACAGGGGTTCCCCTCTATGGCTACACCTTC
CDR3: CASSSTGVPLYGYTF

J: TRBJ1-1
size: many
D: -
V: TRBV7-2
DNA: TGTGCCAGCACCTCCAAGTTTTTGCGTGAAGCTTTCTTT
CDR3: CASTSKFLREAFF

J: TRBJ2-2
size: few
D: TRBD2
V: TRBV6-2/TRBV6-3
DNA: TGTGCCAGCAGCCTCCGATCCTCCGGGACTAGCGGGATGTTGACCGGGGAGCTGTTTTTT
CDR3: CASSLRSSGTSGMLTGELFF

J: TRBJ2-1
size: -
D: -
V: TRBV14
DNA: TGTGCCAGCAGCCAAAGAGACTACGACAATGAGCAGTTCTTC
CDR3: CASSQRDYDNEQFF

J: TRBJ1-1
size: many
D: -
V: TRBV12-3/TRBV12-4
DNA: TGTGCCAGCAGTAAGAGGACACTGAACACTGAAGCTTTCTTT
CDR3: CASSKRTLNTEAFF

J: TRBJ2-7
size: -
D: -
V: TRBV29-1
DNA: TGCAGCGCAGGACAGACCTCTGGGGAGCAGTACTTC
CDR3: CSAGQTSGEQYF

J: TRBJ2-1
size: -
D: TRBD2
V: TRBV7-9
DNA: TGTGCCAGCAGCCCAGGGCGCGGGGGTAGCTCCCACAATGAGCAGTTCTTC
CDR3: CASSPGRGGSSHNEQFF

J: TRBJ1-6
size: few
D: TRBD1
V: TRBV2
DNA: TGTGCCAGCAGTACGGGACAGGGTAATTCACCCCTCCACTTT
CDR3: CASSTGQGNSPLHF

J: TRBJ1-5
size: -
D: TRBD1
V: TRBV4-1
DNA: TGCGCCAGCAGCCCCCGGACAGGGTCTTTTGAACAGCCCCAGCATTTT
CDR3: CASSPRTGSFEQPQHF

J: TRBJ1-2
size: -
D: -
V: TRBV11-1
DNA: TGTGCCAGCAGCTCTCCCAGGAGGGGGGGTATGGAAACTGGAAACTATGGCTACACCTTC
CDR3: CASSSPRRGGMETGNYGYTF

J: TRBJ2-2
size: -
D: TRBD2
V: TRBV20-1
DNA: TGCAGTGCTAGGAGGGGACGGGGGGACCCGAACACCGGGGAGCTGTTTTTT
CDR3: CSARRGRGDPNTGELFF

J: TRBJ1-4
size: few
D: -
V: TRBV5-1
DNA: TGCGCCAGCAGTTCCGGGCCACAGGGACGGAAAACTAATGAAAAACTGTTTTTT
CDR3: CASSSGPQGRKTNEKLFF

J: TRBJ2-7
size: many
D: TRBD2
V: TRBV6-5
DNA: TGTGCCAGCAGTTACGGCGGGGGGGCTTATTACGAGCAGTACTTC
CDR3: CASSYGGGAYYEQYF

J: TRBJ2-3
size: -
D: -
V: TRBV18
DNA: TGTGCCAGCTCACCACTGGGGGGCCTACCTTTGGATACGCAGTATTTT
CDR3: CASSPLGGLPLDTQYF

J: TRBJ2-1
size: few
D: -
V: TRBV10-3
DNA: TGTGCCATCAGCTTCCTAGCAGGCGTGGAGCAGTTCTTC
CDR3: CAISFLAGVEQFF

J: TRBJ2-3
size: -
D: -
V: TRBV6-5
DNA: TGTGCCAGCAGTTACCGCGACCCCTTCACAGATACGCAGTATTTT
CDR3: CASSYRDPFTDTQYF

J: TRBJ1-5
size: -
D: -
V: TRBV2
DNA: TGTGCCAGCAGTGAGGGGGACCCAAGGGGTGGGCAGCATTTT
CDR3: CASSEGDPRGGQHF

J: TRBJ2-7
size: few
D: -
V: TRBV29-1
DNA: TGCAGCGTCCAACTTTCCCTTTTC
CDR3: CSVQLSLF

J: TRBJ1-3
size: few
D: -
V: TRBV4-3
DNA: TGCGCCAGCAGCCGTGACTGGAGCTCTGGAAACACCATATATTTT
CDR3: CASSRDWSSGNTIYF

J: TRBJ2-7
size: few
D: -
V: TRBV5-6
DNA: TGTGCCAGCAGCCCGGGACACACCTACGAGCAGTACTTC
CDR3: CASSPGHTYEQYF

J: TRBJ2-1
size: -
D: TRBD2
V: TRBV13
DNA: TGTGCCAGCAGCGGGCTAGCGGGAGTGGCTGAGCAGTTCTTC
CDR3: CASSGLAGVAEQFF

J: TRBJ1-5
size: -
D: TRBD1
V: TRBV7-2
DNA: TGTGCCAGCAGCGTTATAACAGGGGGTGGCAATCAGCCCCAGCATTTT
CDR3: CASSVITGGGNQPQHF

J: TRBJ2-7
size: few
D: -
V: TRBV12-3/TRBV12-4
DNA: TGTGCCAGCAGTGCCAGGGAGCGTGGAGCCTACGAGCAGTACTTC
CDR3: CASSARERGAYEQYF

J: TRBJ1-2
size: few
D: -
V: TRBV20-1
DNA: TGCAGTGCCATCTACCGGGCCTCTCCACGATTTTTCTATGGCTACACCTTC
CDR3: CSAIYRASPRFFYGYTF

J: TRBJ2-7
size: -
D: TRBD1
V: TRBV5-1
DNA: TGCGCCAGCAGCCTAGCCCCCGGGACAGATTACGAGCAGTACTTC
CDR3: CASSLAPGTDYEQYF

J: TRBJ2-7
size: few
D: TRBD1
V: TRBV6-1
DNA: TGTGCCAGCAAGTCGGGGACAGGTAGCTCCTACGAGCAGTACTTC
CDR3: CASKSGTGSSYEQYF

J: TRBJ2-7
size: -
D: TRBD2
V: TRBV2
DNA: TGTGCCAGCAGTGATGGACTCAGCGGGGGAACCTACGAGCAGTACTTC
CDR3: CASSDGLSGGTYEQYF

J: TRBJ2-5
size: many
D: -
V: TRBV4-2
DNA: TGTGCCAGCAGCCAAGTGGTCAGGGAGACCCAGTACTTC
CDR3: CASSQVVRETQYF

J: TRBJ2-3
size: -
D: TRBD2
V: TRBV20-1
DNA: TGCAGTGCTAGAGAAGGCGGGAGACCAGATACGCAGTATTTT
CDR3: CSAREGGRPDTQYF

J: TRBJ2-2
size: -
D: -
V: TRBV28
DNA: TGTGCCAGCACCACGGATACCCCCCGAGGGAGGGAGCTGTTTTTT
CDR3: CASTTDTPRGRELFF

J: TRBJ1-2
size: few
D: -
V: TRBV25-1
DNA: TGTGCCAGCAGTGGAGGGACAAGGACGTGGGGCTACACCTTC
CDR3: CASSGGTRTWGYTF

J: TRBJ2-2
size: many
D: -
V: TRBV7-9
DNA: TGTGCCAGCAGCTTAACCGGGGAGCTGTTTTTT
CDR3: CASSLTGELFF

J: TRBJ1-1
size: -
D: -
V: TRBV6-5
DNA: TGTGCCAGCAGTTACCGGGGGTTCCTCGGTGGCTCGAACACTGAAGCTTTCTTT
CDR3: CASSYRGFLGGSNTEAFF

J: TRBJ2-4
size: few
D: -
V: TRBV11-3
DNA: TGTGCCAGCAGCTTAGAGGGGGCGACCAAAAACATTCAGTACTTC
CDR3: CASSLEGATKNIQYF

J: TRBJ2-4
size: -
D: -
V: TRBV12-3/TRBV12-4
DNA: TGTGCCAGCCTCGCAGCCAATTCAGGGGGGGCGAAAAACATTCAGTACTTC
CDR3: CASLAANSGGAKNIQYF

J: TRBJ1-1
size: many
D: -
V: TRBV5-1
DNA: TGTGCCAGCAGTTTAGGGCCGATGAACACTGAAGCTTTCTTT
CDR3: CASSLGPMNTEAFF

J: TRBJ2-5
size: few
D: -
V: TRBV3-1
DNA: TGTGCCAGCAGCCAACGAAAGCCCCAGGGCACAGAGACCCAGTACTTC
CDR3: CASSQRKPQGTETQYF

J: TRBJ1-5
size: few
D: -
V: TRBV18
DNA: TGTGCCAGCTCACCATTGTCTATTCAGCCCCAGCATTTT
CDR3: CASSPLSIQPQHF

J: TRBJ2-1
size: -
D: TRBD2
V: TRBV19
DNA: TGTGCCATTCGAGCGGGAATTGAGCAGTTCTTC
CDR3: CAIRAGIEQFF

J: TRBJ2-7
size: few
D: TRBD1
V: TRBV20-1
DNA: TGCAGTGCGAGAGCCGGGACAGGATCCTACGAGCAGTACTTC
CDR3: CSARAGTGSYEQYF

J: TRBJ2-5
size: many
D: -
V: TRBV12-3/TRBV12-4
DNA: TGTGCCAGCGCCCACGCGGGGCGCCGAGAGACCCAGTACTTC
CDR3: CASAHAGRRETQYF

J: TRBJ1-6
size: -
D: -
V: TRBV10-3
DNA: TGTGCCATCAGTGAGTCGACGACAGCTAGCTCCTATAATTCACCCCTCCACTTT
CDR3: CAISESTTASSYNSPLHF

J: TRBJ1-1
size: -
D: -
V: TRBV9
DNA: TGTGCCAGCAGCGTAGGAATGATGAACACTGAAGCTTTCTTT
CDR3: CASSVGMMNTEAFF

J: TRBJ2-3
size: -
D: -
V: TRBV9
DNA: TGTGCCAGCAGCGTAGAAGGTCAGGACGGAGATACGCAGTATTTT
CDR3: CASSVEGQDGDTQYF

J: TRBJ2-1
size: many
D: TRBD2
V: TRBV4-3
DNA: TGCGCCAGCAGCCCACGGACTAGCGGAAACAATGAGCAGTTCTTC
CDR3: CASSPRTSGNNEQFF

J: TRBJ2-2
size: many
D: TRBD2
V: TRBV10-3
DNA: TGTGCCATCAGTGAGTCACTAGCGGGAGTTCGAACCGGGGAGCTGTTTTTT
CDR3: CAISESLAGVRTGELFF

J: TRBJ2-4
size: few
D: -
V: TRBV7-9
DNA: TGTGCCAGCAGCTCGCTCCGGGACATCCCTAACATTCAGTACTTC
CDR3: CASSSLRDIPNIQYF

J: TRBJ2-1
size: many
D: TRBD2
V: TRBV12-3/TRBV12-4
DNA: TGTGCCAGCAGCTCCGGGGGGAGGAACTACAATGAGCAGTTCTTC
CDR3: CASSSGGRNYNEQFF